Each of the 20 T cell receptor beta chains below was sequenced from the same sample in a study of blood T cell repertoires in COVID-19. Method: immunoSEQ multiplex PCR; TCRdb's copy keeps in-frame clones and lacks some. The sample has some 250,000 clones; around 82% are singletons. Sequenced input: peripheral blood. Source of these receptors: a woman between 18 and 29 years old with acute or convalescent COVID-19.

V usage is TRBV29-1 and J usage is TRBJ1-2; D perhaps matches TRBD1 (5 bases). Trimming removed 1 base at V and 4 bases at J, with 16 bases between. CDR1 and CDR2 (germline): SQVTM, ANQGSEA. The length of the CDR3 is 15 residues. The CDR3 loop is CSVEGGLGGGYGYTF. DNA for the CDR3: TGCAGCGTTGAAGGAGGTCTGGGGGGTGGCTATGGCTACACCTTC.

This chain links TRBV3-1 (or the pseudogene TRBV3-2) with TRBJ2-2, with 11 bases that match TRBD2. CDR3 length: 19 residues. The ends lost 4 bases at V and 2 bases at J; junction bases unmatched: 12. From germline, CDR1 is LGHDT and CDR2 YNNKEL (reference sequence). The CDR3 DNA follows: TGTGCCAGCAGCCGAAAAGCGGGGACTAGCGGAAGAAACACCGGGGAGCTGTTTTTT. Translating gives CASSRKAGTSGRNTGELFF.

This chain uses TRBV9 with TRBJ1-3; no firm D call. The germline V and J ends were trimmed by 3 bases and 0 bases, with 7 bases remaining between them. CDR1 and CDR2 (germline): SGDLS, YYNGEE. CDR3 size: 14 residues. As DNA, the CDR3 is TGTGCCAGCAGCGCCCACTACTCTGGAAACACCATATATTTT. This translates into CASSAHYSGNTIYF.

The chain uses TRBV4-3 and TRBJ1-2, with D perhaps TRBD1 (6 bases). V lost 0 bases, J lost 6 bases, and 14 bases lay in between. Germline CDR1 is LGHNA and CDR2 is YSLEER. This CDR3 contains 15 residues. The chain's CDR3 is CASSQEFGTRNGYTF. The CDR3 nucleotides are TGCGCCAGCAGCCAAGAATTTGGGACACGGAATGGCTACACCTTC.

CDR3 protein: CASSLTATNTEAFF. The CDR3 nucleotides read TGCGCCAGCAGCTTGACAGCCACGAACACTGAAGCTTTCTTT. The chain carries TRBV5-1 and TRBJ1-1; unclear D gene. Per germline, CDR1 SGHRS and CDR2 YFSETQ. The CDR3 is 14 amino acids. With 1 base removed from V and 1 base from J, the gap between germline ends came to 8 bases.

The chain recombines TRBV2 with TRBJ1-5; 12 bases map to TRBD1. In germline, CDR1 is SNHLY, CDR2 FYNNEI. The CDR3 extends over 15 amino acids. J lost 3 bases, V lost 7 bases, and 4 bases had no gene match. The CDR3 bases are TGTGCCAGCATCGGGACAGGGGGCCTCAATCAGCCCCAGCATTTT. This gives the protein CASIGTGGLNQPQHF.

V gene TRBV4-3 combines with J gene TRBJ2-1; 7 bases agree with TRBD2. V trimming: 2 bases; J trimming: 0 bases; junction bases outside the gene matches: 10. This CDR3 comprises 18 residues. Germline CDR1 LGHNA, CDR2 YSLEER. As DNA, the CDR3 is TGCGCCAGCAGCCAACTACCAGCGGGGCCGAGCTCCTACAATGAGCAGTTCTTC. Translating gives CASSQLPAGPSSYNEQFF.

The rearrangement joins TRBV2 to TRBJ2-3; 7 bases map to TRBD2. Trimming at V came to 5 bases and at J to 0 bases, leaving 2 bases not matched to a gene. Germline loops: CDR1 SNHLY, CDR2 FYNNEI. The CDR3 has 14 residues. The CDR3 reads CASSFSGSTDTQYF. CDR3 in DNA: TGTGCCAGCAGTTTTAGCGGGAGCACAGATACGCAGTATTTT.

This chain uses TRBV7-3 with TRBJ2-5, with 8 bases identical to TRBD2. J gave up 5 bases and V 4 bases, and 9 bases lay outside the gene matches. Germline V gene data show CDR1 as SGHTA and CDR2 as FQGTGA. There are 15 residues in the CDR3. For the CDR3, the DNA is TGTGCCAGCAGCTCCGGGGGGGCTGGCTGGGAGACCCAGTACTTC. Its translation: CASSSGGAGWETQYF.

A few counts support this clone. V gene TRBV19 combines with J gene TRBJ1-4, with TRBD1 matching 7 bases. The CDR3 is 16 residues long. V was pared by 6 bases and J by 12 bases, with 19 bases of the junction left unmatched. Germline CDR1 is LNHDA and CDR2 is SQIVND (reference sequence). CDR3: CASSLIGQVQVGQLFF. CDR3 coding DNA: TGTGCCAGTAGCTTAATAGGACAGGTCCAAGTGGGTCAACTGTTTTTT.

In this sample, this clone turned up once. The chain recombines TRBV10-3 with TRBJ2-1, with 9 bases matching TRBD2. CDR3 length: 15 residues. With V trimmed by 7 bases and J by 3 bases, 7 bases remained unmatched. CDR1 is ENHRY, CDR2 SYGVKD, per germline. For the CDR3, the DNA is TGTGCCATCATGGGGCGGGAGGGCCTCTACAATGAGCAGTTCTTC. It is translated as CAIMGREGLYNEQFF.

This clone was seen a few times. The chain is built from TRBV5-1 and TRBJ2-3; TRBD2 agrees at 13 bases. V trimming: 7 bases; J trimming: 4 bases; junction bases outside the gene matches: 6. CDR1 and CDR2 (germline): SGHRS, YFSETQ. The CDR3 loop spans 15 amino acids. The CDR3 bases are TGCGCCAGCCGCCTGGGACTAGCGGGACCAGATACGCAGTATTTT. It encodes CASRLGLAGPDTQYF. The full variable domain, with the rest looked up from reference TRBV5-1 and TRBJ2-3, is KAGVTQTPRYLIKTRGQQVTLSCSPISGHRSVSWYQQTPGQGLQFLFEYFSETQRNKGNFPGRFSGRQFSNSRSEMNVSTLELGDSALYLCASRLGLAGPDTQYFGPGTRLTVL.

The chain is built from TRBV29-1 and TRBJ2-7, with D maybe TRBD1 (5 bases). The CDR3 is made up of 12 amino acids. Germline assignment: CDR1 SQVTM and CDR2 ANQGSEA. V lost 1 base and J 5 bases, leaving 9 bases between the germline ends. The CDR3 spells CSVEGGEDEQYF. The CDR3 region has the DNA TGCAGCGTTGAAGGGGGCGAGGACGAGCAGTACTTC.

For the CDR3, the DNA is TGTGCCAGCAGTTTAAGGCTAGCGGGAGTGTACGAGCAGTACTTC. Translated, it gives CASSLRLAGVYEQYF. The chain has TRBV28 and TRBJ2-7, with 10 bases matching TRBD2. The CDR3 consists of 15 residues. The V gene end was trimmed by 2 bases and the J gene end by 4 bases; junction bases not matched to a gene: 5. Germline V gives CDR1 MDHEN, CDR2 SYDVKM.

The chain uses TRBV7-9 and TRBJ2-7; 12 bases are shared with TRBD1. V lost 5 bases and J lost 9; bases outside the gene matches: 20. CDR1 and CDR2 from the germline V gene are SEHNR and FQNEAQ (reference sequence). This CDR3 has 18 residues. The CDR3 DNA sequence: TGTGCCAGCAGCAAAACCGGGACAGGGGGCGGAAAGGAGGGTGGGCAGTACTTC. Translating gives CASSKTGTGGGKEGGQYF.

The rearrangement links TRBV6-2 or TRBV6-3 to TRBJ1-2; D is perhaps TRBD1 (6 bases). V gave up 4 bases and J gave up 2 bases, with 14 bases separating them. CDR1 and CDR2 from the germline V gene are MNHEY and SVGEGT. There are 15 residues in the CDR3. The CDR3 protein is CASSSPHQGNYGYTF. DNA of the CDR3: TGTGCCAGCAGTTCCCCCCACCAGGGGAACTATGGCTACACCTTC.

The rearrangement links TRBV27 to TRBJ2-7; TRBD2 might be the D (5 bases). This CDR3 region has 13 residues. The V and J ends lost 5 bases and 3 bases respectively, with 11 bases between them. CDR1 MNHEY and CDR2 SMNVEV come from the germline V gene (reference sequence). CDR3 in amino acids: CASSPGNLYEQYF. CDR3 nucleotides: TGTGCCAGCAGTCCCGGGAACCTCTACGAGCAGTACTTC.

CDR3 DNA: TGCGCCAGCAGAAGCGGGAGCGTGACGACAGATACGCAGTATTTT. Translated, it gives CASRSGSVTTDTQYF. This chain links TRBV5-1 with TRBJ2-3; 8 bases map to TRBD2. V gave up 5 bases and J gave up 3 bases; unmatched junction bases: 8. The CDR3 covers 15 residues. Germline assignment: CDR1 SGHRS and CDR2 YFSETQ.

The gene calls are TRBV19 and TRBJ1-5; D gene ambiguous. This CDR3 region has 16 residues. The germline gives CDR1 LNHDA, CDR2 SQIVND (reference sequence). Trimming took 3 bases from V and 2 from J, leaving 14 bases between them. CDR3 protein: CASSIFLGLGNQPQHF. CDR3 nucleotide sequence: TGTGCCAGTAGTATTTTCCTCGGTTTAGGCAATCAGCCCCAGCATTTT.

This sequence joins TRBV6-5 and TRBJ2-5; possible D gene TRBD2, 5 bases. Per germline, CDR1 MNHEY and CDR2 SVGAGI. Trimming cost V 3 bases and J 5 bases, with 16 bases left between them. The CDR3 spans 15 residues. CDR3 nucleotide sequence: TGTGCCAGCAGTTATCAGGAGGCACCGCAGGAGACCCAGTACTTC. This encodes CASSYQEAPQETQYF.